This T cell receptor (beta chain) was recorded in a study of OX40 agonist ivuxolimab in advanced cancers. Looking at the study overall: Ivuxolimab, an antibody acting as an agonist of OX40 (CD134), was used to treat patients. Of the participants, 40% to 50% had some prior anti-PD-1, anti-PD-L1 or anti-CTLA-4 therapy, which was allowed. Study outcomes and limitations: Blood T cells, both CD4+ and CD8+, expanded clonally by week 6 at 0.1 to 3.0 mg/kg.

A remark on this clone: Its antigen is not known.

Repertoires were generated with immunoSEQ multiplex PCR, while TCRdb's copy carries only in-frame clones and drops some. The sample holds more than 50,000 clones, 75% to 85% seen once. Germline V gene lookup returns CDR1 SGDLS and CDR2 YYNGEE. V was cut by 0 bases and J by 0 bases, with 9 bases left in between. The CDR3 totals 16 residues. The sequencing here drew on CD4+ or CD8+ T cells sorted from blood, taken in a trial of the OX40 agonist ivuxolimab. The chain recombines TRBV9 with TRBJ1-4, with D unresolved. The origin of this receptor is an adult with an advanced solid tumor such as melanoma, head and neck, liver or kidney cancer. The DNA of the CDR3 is TGTGCCAGCAGCGTAGGGGGTGAGGCAACTAATGAAAAACTGTTTTTT. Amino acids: CASSVGGEATNEKLFF. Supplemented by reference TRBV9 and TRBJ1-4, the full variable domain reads DSGVTQTPKHLITATGQRVTLRCSPRSGDLSVYWYQQSLDQGLQFLIQYYNGEERAKGNILERFSAQQFPDLHSELNLSSLELGDSALYFCASSVGGEATNEKLFFGSGTQLSVL.